Given below is one T cell receptor (beta chain) in context. This sample was taken from a study of cytomegalovirus exposure and HLA in healthy donors. The PCR was carried out with 60 Vbeta primers and 13 Jbeta primers. Only in-frame clones appear in the TCRdb table, and some are missing; sequencing was by immunoSEQ multiplex PCR. Of just over 200,000 clones listed, around 80% are singletons. From germline, CDR1 is SGHAT and CDR2 FQNNGV. The CDR3 consists of 15 residues. Trimming took off 0 bases at V and 0 bases at J, with 7 bases between the two ends. Healthy bone marrow donors formed the donor group. Material for sequencing was PBMCs. This TCR was sampled from a man in his fifties or sixties in good health and CMV-seronegative. The chain is built from TRBV11-2 and TRBJ2-3; no clear D gene. In nucleotides, the CDR3 is TGTGCCAGCAGCTTAGATGCAACTAGCACAGATACGCAGTATTTT. Translated, it gives CASSLDATSTDTQYF.